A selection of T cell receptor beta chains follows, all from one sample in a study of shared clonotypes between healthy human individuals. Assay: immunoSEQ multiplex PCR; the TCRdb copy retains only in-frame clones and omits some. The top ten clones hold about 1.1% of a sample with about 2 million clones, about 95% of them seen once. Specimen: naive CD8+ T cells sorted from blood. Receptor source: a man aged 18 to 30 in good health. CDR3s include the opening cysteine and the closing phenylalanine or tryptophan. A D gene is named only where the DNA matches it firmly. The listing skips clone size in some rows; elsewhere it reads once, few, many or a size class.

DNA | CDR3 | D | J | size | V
TGCGCCAGCAGCCCTCCCCGTCGGGCCCAAATGGGGACTAGCGGATACGAGCAGTACTTC | CASSPPRRAQMGTSGYEQYF | TRBD2 | TRBJ2-7 | NA | TRBV4-1
TGTGCCACCGATTGGACAGGAGGCTACGAGCAGTACTTC | CATDWTGGYEQYF | TRBD1 | TRBJ2-7 | NA | TRBV7-9
TGTGCCAGCATAACTTGGGACGGGAACACTGAAGCTTTCTTT | CASITWDGNTEAFF | NA | TRBJ1-1 | NA | TRBV2
TGTGCCAGCAGTTCCGGGACAGGGTCCGAGCAGTACTTC | CASSSGTGSEQYF | TRBD1 | TRBJ2-7 | NA | TRBV27
TGTGCCAGCAGCTCAACCGGGGGGGTTGAGCAGTTCTTC | CASSSTGGVEQFF | TRBD2 | TRBJ2-1 | once | TRBV7-9
TGTGCCAGCAGCACGGAGGGGGCACAATATCAGCCCCAGCATTTT | CASSTEGAQYQPQHF | TRBD1 | TRBJ1-5 | NA | TRBV9
TGTGCCAGCAGTCTGATCTACAGGGGCCCTTCCTACAATGAGCAGTTCTTC | CASSLIYRGPSYNEQFF | TRBD1 | TRBJ2-1 | NA | TRBV27
TGTGCCAGCAGCTTGTTCGGGGATGAAGCTTTCTTT | CASSLFGDEAFF | NA | TRBJ1-1 | NA | TRBV5-4
TGTGCCAGCAGTTACTCGGGGGGCGAGCAGTACTTC | CASSYSGGEQYF | NA | TRBJ2-7 | NA | TRBV6-5
TGTGCCAGCAGCTTGGTGGGGGCCGGGTTAGAGACCCAGTACTTC | CASSLVGAGLETQYF | NA | TRBJ2-5 | NA | TRBV5-4
TGTGCCAGCAGTTTATGGGGGGGACAGGGGGAAACGACTGAAGCTTTCTTT | CASSLWGGQGETTEAFF | TRBD1 | TRBJ1-1 | NA | TRBV28
TGTGCCAGCAGTTTGATTCCGGGAGGGCCTTTGGATGAGCAGTTCTTC | CASSLIPGGPLDEQFF | TRBD2 | TRBJ2-1 | NA | TRBV27
TGTGCCAGCAGCTTGGGACTAGCGGGGCCGAAGGGCGAGCAGTACTTC | CASSLGLAGPKGEQYF | TRBD2 | TRBJ2-7 | NA | TRBV7-9
TGTGCCAGCAGCTTAGCGATAGGGACTAGCTACGAGCAGTACTTC | CASSLAIGTSYEQYF | TRBD2 | TRBJ2-7 | NA | TRBV7-9
TGTGCCAGCAGTGAAGTCCTCGCCAGGGGAATTGTACCTTATGGCTACACCTTC | CASSEVLARGIVPYGYTF | NA | TRBJ1-2 | NA | TRBV6-1
TGTGCCAGCAGCCAAGGATCTAGTGAAGCTTTCTTT | CASSQGSSEAFF | NA | TRBJ1-1 | NA | TRBV4-2
TGTGCCAGCAGTTGGGGACAGGGGGCGAATCAGCCCCAGCATTTT | CASSWGQGANQPQHF | TRBD1 | TRBJ1-5 | NA | TRBV27
TGTGCCAGCAGCTTAGAGGGGGCTAGCGGGAGTTACGAGCAGTACTTC | CASSLEGASGSYEQYF | TRBD2 | TRBJ2-7 | NA | TRBV7-9
TGTGCCAGCAGCCCGGTAGCGGGGGGGCCTCTCGAGCAGTTCTTC | CASSPVAGGPLEQFF | TRBD2 | TRBJ2-1 | NA | TRBV5-8
TGTGCCAGCAGTGAGGAGGGCCCAGCTAACTATGGCTACACCTTC | CASSEEGPANYGYTF | NA | TRBJ1-2 | NA | TRBV2
TGTGCCAGCAGTTTTGGGTCGACGGAAAATTCACCCCTCCACTTT | CASSFGSTENSPLHF | NA | TRBJ1-6 | NA | TRBV6-6
TGTGCCAGCAGGGATAGACAGTCAGGCCCGACCTACGAGCAGTACTTC | CASRDRQSGPTYEQYF | NA | TRBJ2-7 | NA | TRBV2
TGCAGCGTTGAGGAGGGGTCTGGGTATCCCTACGAGCAGTACTTC | CSVEEGSGYPYEQYF | NA | TRBJ2-7 | NA | TRBV29-1
TGTGCCAGCAGCACAGGGGTAGGTACTGAAGCTTTCTTT | CASSTGVGTEAFF | TRBD1 | TRBJ1-1 | once | TRBV11-2
TGTGCCAGCAGCTCAGGGGCGGAACCTAGCGAGCAGTACTTC | CASSSGAEPSEQYF | NA | TRBJ2-7 | NA | TRBV13
TGTGCCAGCAGCTTCCCTAGCGGGGGCACAGATACGCAGTATTTT | CASSFPSGGTDTQYF | TRBD2 | TRBJ2-3 | once | TRBV11-2
TGTGCCAGCCTACCGGGAGAAGGGGGCTACACCTTC | CASLPGEGGYTF | NA | TRBJ1-2 | NA | TRBV13
TGTGCCTGGAGTGGACTCGCGGGCATCTCTGGAAACACCATATATTTT | CAWSGLAGISGNTIYF | NA | TRBJ1-3 | NA | TRBV30
TGCGCCAGCAGCTGGAACACAGGGGAATCCTACAATGAGCAGTTCTTC | CASSWNTGESYNEQFF | TRBD1 | TRBJ2-1 | NA | TRBV5-1
TGTGCCAGCAGCATAACAGCACCCGAAGCTTTCTTT | CASSITAPEAFF | NA | TRBJ1-1 | NA | TRBV7-9
TGTGCCAGCATGATGGGCGCTTCTGAAAAACTGTTTTTT | CASMMGASEKLFF | NA | TRBJ1-4 | NA | TRBV2
TGTGCCATCAGTGAGGTGGACAACGCGAACACCGGGGAGCTGTTTTTT | CAISEVDNANTGELFF | NA | TRBJ2-2 | NA | TRBV10-3
TGCGCCAGCAGCCAAATGGTACAGGGGGAACGAGATGAGCAGTTCTTC | CASSQMVQGERDEQFF | TRBD1 | TRBJ2-1 | NA | TRBV4-3
TGTGCCAGCAGTTTAGTGGGGTCGTTAGATACGCAGTATTTT | CASSLVGSLDTQYF | NA | TRBJ2-3 | NA | TRBV27
TGTGCCAGCAGTGTAGATTTCTCCTACGAGCAGTACTTC | CASSVDFSYEQYF | NA | TRBJ2-7 | NA | TRBV6-1
TGTGCCAGCAGCCTGGGACTAGCGGGAGTGTACACCGGGGAGCTGTTTTTT | CASSLGLAGVYTGELFF | TRBD2 | TRBJ2-2 | NA | TRBV13
TGTGCCAGCAGCAAAGGGACAGGGGAGCACGGCACAGATACGCAGTATTTT | CASSKGTGEHGTDTQYF | NA | TRBJ2-3 | NA | TRBV21-1